The clone carrying this T cell receptor (beta chain) was seen more than once but under ten times. Patient tissue came from resections in Japan or China, 2014–2017. The data belong to a study of immune evolution from preneoplasia to lung adenocarcinoma. Looked up from germline, CDR1 is SGHNT and CDR2 is YENEEA. Trimming shortened V by 1 base and J by 5 bases, and 5 bases separated the two germline ends. The CDR3 runs to 13 residues. TCRdb's table, derived via immunoSEQ multiplex PCR, lists solely in-frame clones and lacks some. The table has fewer than 50,000 clones, roughly 80% seen once; the top ten hold approximately 4.8%.

The sequencing input was FFPE invasive lung adenocarcinoma tissue. The TCR originated in a person between 60 and 69 years old with lung adenocarcinoma. The chain is built from TRBV11-3 and TRBJ2-2; D is unresolved. CDR3 loop: CASSLVETGELFF. Here the CDR3 DNA reads TGTGCCAGCAGCTTAGTAGAGACCGGGGAGCTGTTTTTT.